One and the same sample provided the 23 T cell receptor beta chains below, sequenced in a study of blood T cell repertoires in COVID-19. Some clones are missing from TCRdb's copy, which holds only in-frame ones; the method was immunoSEQ multiplex PCR. Among about 320,000 clones listed, roughly nine tenths were seen once. Sample: PBMCs or T cells enriched from blood (not recorded which). These receptors were taken from a man in his fifties or sixties who had recovered from COVID-19.

The chain has TRBV6-9 and TRBJ2-5, with D possibly matching TRBD1 (6 bases). Trimming pared 4 bases from V and 4 bases from J, leaving 10 bases between. Germline V gene lookup returns CDR1 MNHGY and CDR2 SVAAGI. The length of the CDR3 is 13 residues. The CDR3 here is CASSSRQAETQYF. CDR3 bases: TGTGCCAGCAGTTCCCGACAGGCAGAGACCCAGTACTTC.

The rearrangement links TRBV18 to TRBJ2-1; possible D gene TRBD2, 5 bases. The germline V gene encodes CDR1 KGHSH and CDR2 LQKENI. The CDR3 length is 13 residues. The V and J ends lost 2 bases and 7 bases respectively, with 9 bases between them. The CDR3: CASSPGRENEQFF. The CDR3 bases are TGTGCCAGCTCACCAGGGAGAGAGAATGAGCAGTTCTTC.

This chain connects TRBV24-1 to TRBJ2-1; D is ambiguous. This CDR3 is 15 amino acids long. From germline, CDR1 is KGHDR and CDR2 SFDVKD. Trimming left V 0 bases short and J 5 bases short, with 10 bases between. The CDR3 here is CATSDLNEENNEQFF. CDR3 in DNA: TGTGCCACCAGTGATTTGAACGAGGAGAACAATGAGCAGTTCTTC.

The chain recombines TRBV24-1 with TRBJ1-1, with D unresolved. CDR1 and CDR2 from the germline V gene are KGHDR and SFDVKD. Trimming shortened V by 5 bases and J by 0 bases, and 6 bases separated the two germline ends. The CDR3 spans 13 residues. CDR3 region: CATSGAMNTEAFF. The CDR3 coding sequence is TGTGCCACCAGTGGCGCCATGAACACTGAAGCTTTCTTT.

This clone has just one count. V gene TRBV7-8 combines with J gene TRBJ2-7; 7 nucleotides align to TRBD1. The CDR3 extends over 14 amino acids. Germline CDR1 SGHVS, CDR2 FQNEAQ. The trim removed 4 bases at V and 2 bases at J, leaving 5 bases unmatched. The CDR3 reads CASSSTGQTYEQYF. CDR3 DNA sequence: TGTGCCAGCAGCTCCACGGGACAGACCTACGAGCAGTACTTC.

The chain links TRBV5-1 to TRBJ2-3, with D possibly matching TRBD1 (5 bases). CDR3 length: 19 residues. V lost 0 bases, J lost 0 bases, and 20 bases lay in between. The germline V gene has CDR1 SGHRS and CDR2 YFSETQ. The CDR3 sequence is CASSLEGPRSAFSTDTQYF. The CDR3 DNA reads as TGCGCCAGCAGCTTGGAGGGGCCGCGATCAGCGTTTAGCACAGATACGCAGTATTTT.

This clone was found once. V and J are TRBV19 and TRBJ1-1, with a tentative D call TRBD1 (5 bases). In germline, CDR1 is LNHDA, CDR2 SQIVND (reference sequence). V was cut by 3 bases and J by 4 bases, with 15 bases left in between. The CDR3 consists of 15 residues. Written as DNA, the CDR3 is TGTGCCAGTAGTATGCTCTGGGGGGTCGCCACTGAAGCTTTCTTT. Protein sequence: CASSMLWGVATEAFF.

The chain carries TRBV18 and TRBJ2-1; 9 positions agree with TRBD2. The CDR3 spans 20 residues. Germline CDR1 and CDR2: KGHSH and LQKENI. J gave up 0 bases and V 1 base, and 13 bases lay outside the gene matches. CDR3 sequence: CASSPLRVSGGPSSYNEQFF. The CDR3 nucleotides are TGTGCCAGCTCACCACTCAGGGTTAGCGGGGGACCGAGCTCCTACAATGAGCAGTTCTTC.

The chain combines TRBV28 with TRBJ2-3; 8 nucleotides align to TRBD2. CDR1 MDHEN and CDR2 SYDVKM come from the germline V gene. V gave up 8 bases and J gave up 11 bases; unmatched junction bases: 18. The CDR3 runs to 15 residues. CDR3 region: CASCGGDSSGSGQYF. CDR3 in DNA: TGTGCCAGCTGTGGGGGGGACTCTAGCGGGTCGGGGCAGTATTTT.

The chain carries TRBV2 and TRBJ1-5; D not resolved. V was shortened by 6 bases and J by 1 base, with 7 bases between the two germline ends. The germline V gene encodes CDR1 SNHLY and CDR2 FYNNEI. This CDR3 region has 13 residues. For the CDR3, the DNA is TGTGCCAGCAGCACAGACAGCAATCAGCCCCAGCATTTT. Its translation is CASSTDSNQPQHF.

This chain joins TRBV11-2 and TRBJ1-1, with D hard to call. Germline CDR1 SGHAT, CDR2 FQNNGV. The CDR3 consists of 15 residues. V lost 4 bases and J 4 bases, leaving 16 bases between the germline ends. CDR3 coding DNA: TGTGCCAGCAGCTCGCGGAGATACACTCCCACTGAAGCTTTCTTT. Translating gives CASSSRRYTPTEAFF.

V gene TRBV19 combines with J gene TRBJ1-6; TRBD1 might be the D (5 bases). Trimming left V 10 bases short and J 7 bases short, with 20 bases between. This CDR3 is 15 amino acids long. CDR1 is LNHDA, CDR2 SQIVND, per germline (reference sequence). The CDR3 coding sequence is TGTGCCACACTGAACACGGGACTCTTCAATTCACCCCTCCACTTT. It codes for CATLNTGLFNSPLHF.

The J gene is TRBJ2-5, the V gene TRBV7-2; 7 bases fit TRBD2. Trimming took 3 bases from V and 0 from J; bases not matched to a gene: 4. CDR1 SGHTA and CDR2 FQGNSA come from the germline V gene. This CDR3 region has 15 residues. CDR3 in amino acids: CASSLFLADQETQYF. The CDR3 region has the DNA TGTGCCAGCAGCTTGTTTCTAGCGGACCAAGAGACCCAGTACTTC.

The chain joins TRBV7-9 to TRBJ1-1; the match to TRBD1 covers 10 bases. Germline loops: CDR1 SEHNR, CDR2 FQNEAQ (reference sequence). This CDR3 contains 15 residues. V shed 4 bases and J 3 bases; nucleotides not matched to a gene: 5. CDR3 sequence reads: CASSSGDRGYTEAFF. Written as DNA, the CDR3 is TGTGCCAGCAGCTCCGGGGACAGGGGATACACTGAAGCTTTCTTT.

The chain has TRBV28 and TRBJ2-4; TRBD1 aligns across 7 bases. Germline CDR1 reads MDHEN; CDR2 reads SYDVKM. This CDR3 spans 17 amino acids. Trimming took 4 bases from V and 1 from J; bases not matched to a gene: 10. The CDR3 DNA reads as TGTGCCAGCAGTTACTGGTGGCAGGGGGAGGCCAAAAACATTCAGTACTTC. Amino acid sequence: CASSYWWQGEAKNIQYF.

The chain has TRBV4-1 and TRBJ2-7; D may be TRBD1 (5 bases). In germline, CDR1 is MGHRA, CDR2 YSYEKL. This CDR3 is built from 15 residues. The germline V and J ends were trimmed by 0 bases and 3 bases, with 12 bases remaining between them. CDR3 nucleotide sequence: TGCGCCAGCAGCCAAGAACCCCCAGGGAACTACGAGCAGTACTTC. This sequence encodes CASSQEPPGNYEQYF.

The chain links TRBV21-1 to TRBJ2-1; the D call of TRBD2 is as the table states it, not checked on the DNA. TRBV21-1 is marked as a pseudogene. The CDR3 is made up of 13 amino acids. The CDR3 loop is CASSKAVLEEQFF. CDR3 bases: TGTGCCAGCAGCAAAGCGGTCTTAGAGGAGCAGTTCTTC.

The gene calls are TRBV29-1 and TRBJ2-7, with 9 bases lining up with TRBD2. This CDR3 contains 14 residues. Germline V gene lookup returns CDR1 SQVTM and CDR2 ANQGSEA. V lost 3 bases and J lost 7; bases outside the gene matches: 10. The CDR3 sequence: CSVEDAGGRREQYF. The CDR3 DNA is TGCAGCGTTGAGGATGCGGGAGGGCGGCGGGAGCAGTACTTC.

V is TRBV10-2 and J is TRBJ1-6; D is unclear. CDR1 and CDR2 (germline): WSHSY, SAAADI. This CDR3 region has 17 residues. Deletions cut 1 base from V and 4 bases from J, with 14 bases between. The CDR3 region is CASSEFNGAGYNSPLHF. CDR3 nucleotides: TGCGCCAGCAGTGAGTTCAATGGTGCAGGATATAATTCACCCCTCCACTTT.

The CDR3 reads CASSPPGTGRSGNTIYF. The CDR3 DNA reads as TGTGCCAGCAGCCCACCCGGAACAGGTCGATCTGGAAACACCATATATTTT. The chain has TRBV28 and TRBJ1-3; TRBD1 is a possible D gene (5 bases). Deletions cut 6 bases from V and 1 base from J, with 19 bases between. This CDR3 is 17 amino acids long. CDR1 and CDR2 (germline): MDHEN, SYDVKM. Full variable domain (rest looked up from reference TRBV28 and TRBJ1-3): DVKVTQSSRYLVKRTGEKVFLECVQDMDHENMFWYRQDPGLGLRLIYFSYDVKMKEKGDIPEGYSVSREKKERFSLILESASTNQTSMYLCASSPPGTGRSGNTIYFGEGSWLTVV.

The CDR3 sequence: CSVDVIGVLETQYF. Written as DNA, the CDR3 is TGCAGCGTTGATGTAATAGGGGTCTTAGAGACCCAGTACTTC. The genes are TRBV29-1 and TRBJ2-5, with D perhaps matching TRBD1 (5 bases). Looked up from germline, CDR1 is SQVTM and CDR2 is ANQGSEA. This CDR3 spans 14 amino acids. V lost 3 bases and J lost 4, with 15 bases in between. The full variable domain, in which reference TRBV29-1 and TRBJ2-5 provide the parts outside the CDR3, is SAVISQKPSRDICQRGTSLTIQCQVDSQVTMMFWYRQQPGQSLTLIATANQGSEATYESGFVIDKFPISRPNLTFSTLTVSNMSPEDSSIYLCSVDVIGVLETQYFGPGTRLLVL.

This chain joins TRBV5-6 and TRBJ2-3, with D perhaps TRBD1 (6 bases). The CDR3 covers 14 residues. V dropped 4 bases and J dropped 1 base, with 10 bases sitting between them. Germline V gene lookup returns CDR1 SGHDT and CDR2 YYEEEE. CDR3 sequence: CASSLRQGTDTQYF. The CDR3 nucleotides read TGTGCCAGCAGCCTACGACAGGGCACAGATACGCAGTATTTT.

The table lists this clone with a count of one. The chain combines TRBV4-2 with TRBJ2-3, with 10 bases that match TRBD2. There are 18 residues in the CDR3. The germline CDR1 and CDR2 sequences are LGHNA and YNFKEQ. Unmatched junction bases numbered 13, after V lost 1 base and J lost 6 bases. CDR3 nucleotides: TGTGCCAGCAGCCAAGTCCCGGTAGCGGGAGGCCCCCCGGATACGCAGTATTTT. Protein product: CASSQVPVAGGPPDTQYF.